This T cell receptor beta chain is from a study of T cell repertoires in cytomegalovirus infection. There are 14 residues in the CDR3. With 7 bases removed from V and 1 base from J, the gap between germline ends came to 13 bases. Per the germline V gene, CDR1 is MNHEY and CDR2 is SVGEGT. About this clonotype: Its antigen is unknown.

Using its own MiXCR run on the reads, TCRdb lists one record per CDR3 protein. This table holds 700,000 to 850,000 distinct CDR3 sequences, approximately 29% found once. The source was cultured CD8+ T cells from PBMCs, collected from culture after CMV antigen stimulation. This TCR came from a human donor in good health (CMV status not recorded). Some clones in this sample may be carry-over from other donors' samples. The rearrangement uses TRBV6-2 or TRBV6-3 and TRBJ1-1; D ambiguous. CDR3 protein: CASIFRSQNTEAFF. CDR3 DNA sequence: TGTGCCAGCATTTTCAGGTCCCAGAACACTGAAGCTTTCTTT.